The 14 T cell receptor beta chains below all came from one sample that was sequenced in a study of blood T cell repertoires in COVID-19. TCRdb's table, derived via immunoSEQ multiplex PCR, lists solely in-frame clones and lacks some. The sample records about 63,000 clones, 88% being singletons. The sequenced sample consisted of peripheral blood. These receptors came from a human donor in a cohort sampled during active COVID-19.

This clone was observed a few times. V and J are TRBV5-8 and TRBJ2-1; 12 nucleotides line up with TRBD2. The V segment lost 4 bases and the J segment 7 bases; nucleotides outside the gene matches: 9. The CDR3 sequence is 16 residues long. Germline CDR1 SGHTS, CDR2 YDEGEE. The CDR3 is CASSTSLAGGTNEQFF. The CDR3 DNA reads as TGTGCCAGCAGCACATCCCTAGCGGGGGGGACTAATGAGCAGTTCTTC.

This clone was picked up a small number of times. The gene calls are TRBV2 and TRBJ1-1, with D hard to call. The CDR3 has 13 amino acids. In germline, CDR1 is SNHLY, CDR2 FYNNEI. V was trimmed by 3 bases and J by 1 base, leaving 6 bases between them. Written as DNA, the CDR3 is TGTGCCAGCAGTGAGCACACGAACACTGAAGCTTTCTTT. Translated: CASSEHTNTEAFF.

The chain combines TRBV11-2 with TRBJ1-1, with 9 nucleotides matching TRBD1. CDR3 length equals 14 residues. V dropped 4 bases and J dropped 5; count of bases not matched to a gene: 5. Germline V gene lookup returns CDR1 SGHAT and CDR2 FQNNGV. CDR3 protein: CASSYDRGETEAFF. CDR3 DNA: TGTGCCAGCAGCTACGACAGGGGGGAAACTGAAGCTTTCTTT.

The chain recombines TRBV4-1 with TRBJ1-1; tentatively, D is TRBD1 (5 bases). CDR3 length equals 14 residues. Germline CDR1 and CDR2: MGHRA and YSYEKL. V was trimmed by 4 bases and J by 1 base, leaving 10 bases between them. In DNA form, the CDR3 reads TGCGCCAGCAGCCCCCCCGGGGGGAACACTGAAGCTTTCTTT. Encoded protein: CASSPPGGNTEAFF.

The J gene is TRBJ2-1, the V gene TRBV5-4; a possible D gene is TRBD2 (5 bases). Per germline, CDR1 SGHNT and CDR2 YYREEE (reference sequence). V was pared by 1 base and J by 7 bases, with 12 bases between. The CDR3 spans 14 residues. CDR3 sequence reads: CASSLNLASNEQFF. CDR3 bases: TGTGCCAGCAGCTTGAATTTAGCGTCGAATGAGCAGTTCTTC.

The rearrangement uses TRBV10-3 and TRBJ2-7, with TRBD1 matching over 8 bases. The V segment lost 4 bases and the J segment 3 bases; nucleotides outside the gene matches: 14. The CDR3 sequence is 17 residues long. The germline gives CDR1 ENHRY, CDR2 SYGVKD. Written as DNA, the CDR3 is TGTGCCATCAGTGGGGGAGGTCAGGGGGCGAGGGGCTACGAGCAGTACTTC. It encodes CAISGGGQGARGYEQYF.

This clone came up once. The rearrangement uses TRBV7-2 and TRBJ2-3, with 11 bases that match TRBD2. V gave up 5 bases and J gave up 1 base; unmatched junction bases: 5. There are 16 residues in the CDR3. CDR1 is SGHTA and CDR2 is FQGNSA in the germline V gene. The CDR3 protein is CASSVTSGAGTDTQYF. The CDR3 DNA reads as TGTGCCAGCAGCGTGACTAGCGGGGCGGGCACAGATACGCAGTATTTT. Full variable domain (remainder filled in from reference TRBV7-2 and TRBJ2-3): GAGVSQSPSNKVTEKGKDVELRCDPISGHTALYWYRQSLGQGLEFLIYFQGNSAPDKSGLPSDRFSAERTGGSVSTLTIQRTQQEDSAVYLCASSVTSGAGTDTQYFGPGTRLTVL.

This clone has only a few counts. The chain links TRBV6-5 to TRBJ2-7, with TRBD2 identical over 14 bases. CDR1 MNHEY and CDR2 SVGAGI come from the germline V gene. The CDR3 sequence is 15 residues long. V lost 2 bases to trimming and J lost 5 bases; unmatched junction nucleotides: 2. The CDR3 region has the DNA TGTGCCAGCAGTTACCGGGGACTAGCGGGAGACGAGCAGTACTTC. Translated, it gives CASSYRGLAGDEQYF.

V usage is TRBV5-8 and J usage is TRBJ1-3; D might be TRBD1 (5 bases). Germline CDR1 SGHTS, CDR2 YDEGEE. The CDR3 consists of 14 residues. The ends were cut back, 4 bases at V and 2 bases at J, with 10 bases in the middle. The CDR3 DNA reads as TGTGCCAGCAGCCGGGACTTCGCTGGAAACACCATATATTTT. It codes for CASSRDFAGNTIYF.

The J gene is TRBJ1-2, the V gene TRBV7-2; 7 positions match TRBD1. The V gene end was trimmed by 1 base and the J gene end by 5 bases; junction bases not matched to a gene: 1. Germline V gene data show CDR1 as SGHTA and CDR2 as FQGNSA. The CDR3 sequence is 13 residues long. In nucleotides, the CDR3 is TGTGCCAGCAGCTTAGGACAGGGATATGGCTACACCTTC. Encoded protein: CASSLGQGYGYTF.

This clone was picked up a small number of times. V is TRBV4-3 and J is TRBJ1-5; D is unresolved. The CDR3 spans 15 residues. Germline V gene sequence: CDR1 LGHNA, CDR2 YSLEER. V was trimmed by 4 bases and J by 1 base, leaving 11 bases between them. The CDR3 reads CASSPRRESNQPQHF. As DNA, the CDR3 is TGCGCCAGCAGCCCCCGCCGGGAGAGCAATCAGCCCCAGCATTTT.

This clone was observed a handful of times. The chain links TRBV2 to TRBJ2-7; the match to TRBD2 covers 16 bases. The CDR3 length is 15 residues. CDR1 is SNHLY and CDR2 is FYNNEI in the germline V gene. V lost 6 bases, J lost 7 bases, and 6 bases stayed unmatched. The CDR3 loop reads CASRGTSGRAWEQYF. CDR3 sequence (DNA): TGTGCCAGCAGAGGGACTAGCGGGAGGGCCTGGGAGCAGTACTTC.

This clone was observed a few times. The chain employs TRBV11-2 and TRBJ1-5; 7 nucleotides agree with TRBD1. The junction had 3 bases not matched to a gene; V was cut back by 6 bases and J by 4 bases. CDR1 and CDR2 from the germline V gene are SGHAT and FQNNGV. The CDR3 totals 13 residues. CDR3 in amino acids: CASSPQGNQPQHF. DNA for the CDR3: TGTGCCAGCAGTCCACAGGGGAATCAGCCCCAGCATTTT.

The V call is TRBV7-6, the J call TRBJ2-1; no clear D. The CDR3 runs to 13 residues. Trimming took off 4 bases at V and 7 bases at J, with 11 bases between the two ends. CDR1 SGHVS and CDR2 FNYEAQ come from the germline V gene. The CDR3 sequence: CASSSTYRNEQFF. The CDR3 nucleotides read TGTGCCAGCAGCTCTACTTATCGGAATGAGCAGTTCTTC. Combining the CDR3 with reference TRBV7-6 and TRBJ2-1 gives the whole variable domain GAGVSQSPRYKVTKRGQDVALRCDPISGHVSLYWYRQALGQGPEFLTYFNYEAQQDKSGLPNDRFSAERPEGSISTLTIQRTEQRDSAMYRCASSSTYRNEQFFGPGTRLTVL.